Described below is a single T cell receptor beta chain sequence and its context. Germline CDR1 reads SQVTM; CDR2 reads ANQGSEA. This CDR3 is 12 amino acids long. The sample belongs to a study of CXCR3-negative and CXCR3-positive naive CD8 T cells. cDNA libraries for TRB were generated by 5' RACE incorporating UMI labels. For each CDR3 protein, TCRdb gives one entry from its re-call of the 5' RACE reads, without DNA. The sample holds about 24,000 distinct CDR3 sequences. This chain uses TRBV29-1 with TRBJ1-3. The sequencing input was naive CXCR3- CD8+ T cells from blood. The sample's subset: CD45RO-CCR7+CD27+CD95- naive CD8+ T cells lacking CXCR3 (TNR3-). The receptor comes from a human donor in good health. Some clones in this sample may be carry-over from other donors' samples. The CDR3 reads CSVVYGENTIYF.